Detailed here is one T cell receptor beta chain. Profiled with immunoSEQ multiplex PCR; TCRdb holds only in-frame clones, not every one. The repertoire holds roughly 420,000 clones, with roughly 89% as singletons. This specimen comes from a study of Ad26.COV2.S vaccination and SARS-CoV-2 variants. Overall study context: Donor joined the COV1001 Ad26.COV2.S trial arm.

Treatment: around 19 received Ad26.COV2.S at low or high dose, single or two shots; about 5 received placebo; per-sample allocation not given. Material that was analyzed had been drawn on day 63 after the first vaccine or placebo injection. Boston hosted the donor, who was an adult aged 18-55 years. Vaccination employed an Ad26 vector expressing the Wuhan-strain SARS-CoV-2 spike. This CDR3 is built from 16 residues. V lost 1 base and J lost 6, with 13 bases in between. The germline gives CDR1 LGHNA, CDR2 YSLEER. The rearrangement links TRBV4-3 to TRBJ1-6, with D uncertain. The starting material was peripheral blood, obtained in a trial of Ad26.COV2.S vaccine versus placebo. The receptor's source is a person between 18 and 60 years old who received the Ad26.COV2.S COVID-19 vaccine or a placebo. CDR3 amino acids: CASSQVRGDGNSPLHF. The CDR3 region has the DNA TGCGCCAGCAGCCAAGTTAGAGGAGATGGTAATTCACCCCTCCACTTT.